Detailed here is one T cell receptor (beta chain). Original methodology: Using reference gene primer amplification, nucleated cell counts were estimated. Clones were sequenced by immunoSEQ multiplex PCR, and TCRdb holds only the in-frame ones, with some missing. For V, J and clone size, that table is used; D and trimming come from the DNA. The repertoire holds a few hundred thousand clones, 87% seen once, with more than 8.5% in the top ten. This entry is derived from a study of blood T cell repertoires in COVID-19. Those enrolled, adults aged roughly 18 to 89 years, came from fewer than 25 US areas. Recovery among Cohort 3 donors was established by two negative PCRs, clearance, or symptom resolution. The CDR3 is made up of 15 amino acids. The V segment lost 1 base and the J segment 2 bases; nucleotides outside the gene matches: 5. The V gene's germline CDR1 is LNHDA and CDR2 SQIVND (reference sequence).

This sequence originates from a young woman who had recovered from COVID-19. Sequencing was carried out using PBMCs or T cells enriched from blood (not recorded which). This rearrangement joins TRBV19 to TRBJ2-7; the match to TRBD1 covers 7 bases. Written as DNA, the CDR3 is TGTGCCAGTAGTATAGGGACCGGGACAGCCTACGAGCAGTACTTC. It translates to CASSIGTGTAYEQYF.